The 10 T cell receptor beta chains presented below share a single source sample, sequenced in a study of control samples from healthy donors and cancer patients. Clones were sequenced by immunoSEQ multiplex PCR, and TCRdb holds only the in-frame ones, with some missing. The data hold around 100,000 clones, with 80% to 90% observed a single time. Sequencing was carried out using blood. Source of these receptors: a man aged 25 to 45 in good health.

The chain recombines TRBV20-1 with TRBJ2-2; TRBD2 matches at 8 bases. V was clipped by 3 bases and J by 5 bases; unmatched bases: 8. Germline assignment: CDR1 DFQATT and CDR2 SNEGSKA (reference sequence). CDR3 length: 15 residues. For the CDR3, the DNA is TGCAGTGCTAGTAGTGGGACTAGACGGACCGGGGAGCTGTTTTTT. The encoded protein is CSASSGTRRTGELFF.

This chain uses TRBV4-1 with TRBJ2-7; 10 nucleotides agree with TRBD1. CDR1 and CDR2 (germline): MGHRA, YSYEKL. The CDR3 covers 15 residues. The junction had 5 bases not matched to a gene; V was cut back by 2 bases and J by 4 bases. The CDR3 is CASSQRTGGVYEQYF. The CDR3, as DNA: TGCGCCAGCAGCCAAAGGACAGGGGGTGTATACGAGCAGTACTTC.

The rearrangement joins TRBV7-8 to TRBJ2-1, with D possibly called TRBD1 or TRBD2 (5 bases each). CDR3 length equals 16 residues. V lost 1 base and J lost 9, with 19 bases in between. Germline V lookup: CDR1 SGHVS, CDR2 FQNEAQ. CDR3 nucleotides: TGTGCCAGCAGCTTAGAAGGTGGGGGATTCCGTGTTGAGCAGTTCTTC. Amino acid sequence: CASSLEGGGFRVEQFF.

This clone appeared a few times. This chain joins TRBV5-4 and TRBJ2-7, with D perhaps TRBD1 or TRBD2 (5 bases each). The germline V gene encodes CDR1 SGHNT and CDR2 YYREEE (reference sequence). The CDR3 has 14 amino acids. Trimming took off 4 bases at V and 3 bases at J, with 14 bases between the two ends. The CDR3 nucleotides read TGTGCCAGCAGCCGTACCGGGGCCTACTACGAGCAGTACTTC. Residues: CASSRTGAYYEQYF. The entire variable domain, with the rest obtained from reference TRBV5-4 and TRBJ2-7, is as follows: ETGVTQSPTHLIKTRGQQVTLRCSSQSGHNTVSWYQQALGQGPQFIFQYYREEENGRGNFPPRFSGLQFPNYSSELNVNALELDDSALYLCASSRTGAYYEQYFGPGTRLTVT.

In DNA form, the CDR3 reads TGTGCCAGCAGCTTAGCGGTTTCCTACGAGCAGTACTTC. The encoded protein is CASSLAVSYEQYF. This chain joins TRBV7-2 and TRBJ2-7; no clear D gene. The CDR3 is 13 residues long. The V gene's germline CDR1 is SGHTA and CDR2 FQGNSA. V lost 0 bases and J lost 1, with 4 bases in between.

The chain uses TRBV5-1 and TRBJ2-7, with unresolved D. This CDR3 has 17 residues. V lost 1 base and J lost 0, with 17 bases in between. In germline, CDR1 is SGHRS, CDR2 YFSETQ. CDR3 sequence (DNA): TGCGCCAGCAGCTTGAAGGCTCTAGACCCCAGCTCCTACGAGCAGTACTTC. Translated: CASSLKALDPSSYEQYF.

The CDR3 region is CASSEGAKLTTQYF. The CDR3 coding sequence is TGTGCCAGCAGTGAAGGAGCGAAGCTCACTACGCAGTATTTT. The chain combines TRBV2 with TRBJ2-3; D is unclear. Trimming removed 1 base at V and 8 bases at J, with 13 bases between. In germline, CDR1 is SNHLY, CDR2 FYNNEI. The CDR3 extends over 14 amino acids.

CDR3 sequence: CASSLELPGTGNTGELFF. The CDR3 bases are TGTGCCAGCTCACTAGAGCTCCCCGGGACAGGGAACACCGGGGAGCTGTTTTTT. The chain recombines TRBV18 with TRBJ2-2; the match to TRBD1 covers 8 bases. The CDR3 extends over 18 amino acids. The V gene's germline CDR1 is KGHSH and CDR2 LQKENI. After removal of 4 bases from V and 1 base from J, the junction contained 11 bases not matched to a gene.

In DNA, the CDR3 is TGTGCCAGTAGTATAGGAGGTTGGGATCAGCCCCAGCATTTT. Residues: CASSIGGWDQPQHF. J is TRBJ1-5 and V is TRBV19; D gene uncertain. There are 14 residues in the CDR3. V shed 1 base and J shed 5 bases, with 9 bases lying between them. Per germline, CDR1 LNHDA and CDR2 SQIVND (reference sequence).

The chain links TRBV29-1 to TRBJ1-1, with D perhaps TRBD1 (6 bases). This CDR3 is built from 14 residues. From germline, CDR1 is SQVTM and CDR2 ANQGSEA. Trimming pared 4 bases from V and 3 bases from J, leaving 15 bases between. In nucleotides, the CDR3 is TGCAGCGTTGTCTTACAGGGCGGATACACTGAAGCTTTCTTT. It specifies CSVVLQGGYTEAFF.